The 2 T cell receptor beta chains below come from one sample, sequenced in a study of blood T cell repertoires in COVID-19. The data were produced by immunoSEQ multiplex PCR, yet TCRdb's version contains in-frame clones alone and is incomplete. This table holds approximately 310,000 clones, 87% found once. The source material was peripheral blood. The receptors derive from a man aged 50-59 years with active or convalescent COVID-19.

The genes are TRBV10-3 and TRBJ1-5; D is uncertain. There are 13 residues in the CDR3. Looked up from germline, CDR1 is ENHRY and CDR2 is SYGVKD. Between the trimmed V and J ends, which lost 11 bases and 5 bases, there was a span of 16 bases. The chain's CDR3 is CAVDCRSDQPQHF. CDR3 DNA sequence: TGTGCCGTCGACTGCCGCTCGGATCAGCCCCAGCATTTT.

The chain uses TRBV15 and TRBJ1-2, with D unresolved. V was trimmed by 3 bases and J by 0 bases, leaving 8 bases between them. Germline CDR1 and CDR2: LNHNV and YYDKDF (reference sequence). The CDR3 sequence is 14 residues long. The CDR3 sequence is CATSSALANYGYTF. The DNA of the CDR3 is TGTGCCACCAGCAGTGCCCTAGCTAACTATGGCTACACCTTC.